Listed here are 20 T cell receptor beta chains from one sample, sequenced in a study of blood T cell repertoires in COVID-19 (dated by TCRdb to 2018 to 2021). Libraries were made using the immunoSEQ multiplex PCR assay. Sourced from immuneACCESS, this table was stored by TCRdb with only in-frame sequences that have V and J called. A share of the clones is absent; for the studies checked, an unresolved V gene accounts for under half, and the remainder has no known explanation. The sample includes about 280,000 clones, with 85% observed a single time. The ten largest clones capture under 3% of the sample. Sequencing input: PBMCs or T cells enriched from blood (not recorded which). These receptors originate from a woman between 45 and 60 years old who had recovered from COVID-19.

J is TRBJ2-5 and V is TRBV5-1; 7 positions agree with TRBD2. The CDR3 consists of 15 residues. Trimming removed 5 bases from V and 2 bases from J; junction bases left unmatched: 9. From germline, CDR1 is SGHRS and CDR2 YFSETQ. This CDR3 is CASRGGGRAQETQYF. For the CDR3, the DNA is TGCGCCAGCAGGGGCGGGGGACGGGCACAAGAGACCCAGTACTTC.

The DNA of the CDR3 is TGCGCCAGCTTCCCAGGGCAGGGAAAGGGGTACACCTTC. Translated, it gives CASFPGQGKGYTF. The chain links TRBV10-2 to TRBJ1-2, with D possibly matching TRBD1 (5 bases). Looked up from germline, CDR1 is WSHSY and CDR2 is SAAADI. The CDR3 extends over 13 amino acids. Trimming cost V 8 bases and J 11 bases, with 21 bases left between them.

The rearrangement joins TRBV7-9 to TRBJ2-1; 7 bases fit TRBD2. CDR3 length: 16 amino acids. With 5 bases clipped from V and 4 bases from J, the junction kept 11 bases outside the gene matches. Germline CDR1 and CDR2: SEHNR and FQNEAQ (reference sequence). The CDR3 loop is CASSPDRSGGYNEQFF. The CDR3 nucleotides are TGTGCCAGCAGCCCGGACCGGTCGGGAGGATACAATGAGCAGTTCTTC.

The chain combines TRBV28 with TRBJ1-5; D is ambiguous. With 4 bases removed from V and 3 bases from J, the gap between germline ends came to 13 bases. The CDR3 covers 15 residues. Germline V gives CDR1 MDHEN, CDR2 SYDVKM. The CDR3 spells CASSYLLGINQPQHF. CDR3 bases: TGTGCCAGCAGTTACCTTCTCGGGATCAATCAGCCCCAGCATTTT.

The chain is built from TRBV4-1 and TRBJ1-4; no definite D call. The CDR3 covers 16 residues. V lost 4 bases and J lost 3, with 15 bases in between. Germline V lookup: CDR1 MGHRA, CDR2 YSYEKL. The CDR3 protein is CASSPLSPPSNEKLFF. The CDR3 DNA reads as TGCGCCAGCAGCCCTCTATCCCCACCTTCTAATGAAAAACTGTTTTTT.

V usage is TRBV19 and J usage is TRBJ1-4; D call uncertain. The CDR3 runs to 15 residues. CDR1 LNHDA and CDR2 SQIVND come from the germline V gene (reference sequence). Trimming left V 5 bases short and J 0 bases short, with 10 bases between. The CDR3 region has the DNA TGTGCCAGTAGTTCCCGAGATTCAACTAATGAAAAACTGTTTTTT. This codes for CASSSRDSTNEKLFF.

This chain uses TRBV10-3 with TRBJ1-1, with D maybe TRBD1 (6 bases). This CDR3 region has 14 residues. Trimming stripped 6 bases from V and 1 base from J, with 12 bases between. Germline V gives CDR1 ENHRY, CDR2 SYGVKD. The CDR3 region has the DNA TGTGCCATCAGACGACAGGAGAAGAACACTGAAGCTTTCTTT. It translates to CAIRRQEKNTEAFF.

The chain uses TRBV5-5 and TRBJ1-2, with a tentative D call TRBD1 (6 bases). Germline V gene sequence: CDR1 SGHKS, CDR2 YYEKEE (reference sequence). The CDR3 contains 16 residues. V lost 4 bases, J lost 2 bases, and 18 bases lay in between. The CDR3 DNA sequence: TGTGCCAGCAGCCTGGGGCCGACAGGCACGAACTATGGCTACACCTTC. Encoded protein: CASSLGPTGTNYGYTF.

The CDR3 loop is CASRNRTGNTIYF. CDR3 nucleotide sequence: TGTGCCAGCAGGAACAGGACTGGAAACACCATATATTTT. This rearrangement joins TRBV12-3 or TRBV12-4 to TRBJ1-3, with TRBD1 as a possible D gene (5 bases). V lost 6 bases, J lost 2 bases, and 8 bases lay in between. This CDR3 contains 13 residues.

V is TRBV10-3 and J is TRBJ2-7, with TRBD1 matching 7 bases. CDR3 size: 14 residues. Germline V gene sequence: CDR1 ENHRY, CDR2 SYGVKD. V shed 7 bases, J shed 4 bases, and the junction held 10 bases outside the gene matches. CDR3 protein: CAIKPGTAQYEQYF. DNA for the CDR3: TGTGCCATCAAGCCCGGGACAGCACAATACGAGCAGTACTTC.

For this clone: Other nucleotide sequences from this sample produce the same CDR3. V usage is TRBV19 and J usage is TRBJ1-1, with a weak D call TRBD1 (5 bases). V gave up 3 bases and J gave up 1 base, with 12 bases separating them. Germline CDR1 LNHDA, CDR2 SQIVND (reference sequence). This CDR3 is built from 15 residues. DNA for the CDR3: TGTGCCAGTAGTATCGGAGGGGTGAAGAACACTGAAGCTTTCTTT. Translating it yields CASSIGGVKNTEAFF. Together with reference TRBV19 and TRBJ1-1, the CDR3 gives the full variable domain: DGGITQSPKYLFRKEGQNVTLSCEQNLNHDAMYWYRQDPGQGLRLIYYSQIVNDFQKGDIAEGYSVSREKKESFPLTVTSAQKNPTAFYLCASSIGGVKNTEAFFGQGTRLTVV.

This rearrangement joins TRBV27 to TRBJ2-2; D is ambiguous. The CDR3 runs to 11 residues. Germline-derived CDR1 and CDR2 are MNHEY and SMNVEV (reference sequence). V was shortened by 4 bases and J by 6 bases, with 3 bases between the two germline ends. The CDR3 coding sequence is TGTGCCAGCAGTTACTCCGGGGAGCTGTTTTTT. Amino acid sequence: CASSYSGELFF.

The chain combines TRBV7-2 with TRBJ1-3; a possible D gene is TRBD1 (5 bases). Germline values: CDR1 SGHTA, CDR2 FQGNSA. The V end was cut by 1 base, the J end by 7 bases, with 11 bases between. The CDR3 contains 14 residues. The CDR3 sequence: CASSLERGLNTIYF. Written as DNA, the CDR3 is TGTGCCAGCAGCTTAGAGCGGGGGTTGAACACCATATATTTT.

The chain couples TRBV11-2 to TRBJ2-5; D unresolved. The CDR3 contains 11 residues. Germline loops: CDR1 SGHAT, CDR2 FQNNGV. V lost 3 bases to trimming and J lost 4 bases, with 3 bases between them. In DNA, the CDR3 is TGTGCCAGCAGCTTTCGAGAGACCCAGTACTTC. Translation gives CASSFRETQYF.

The chain links TRBV27 to TRBJ2-1, with D possibly TRBD2 on 5 matching bases. The CDR3 runs to 15 residues. Trimming stripped 3 bases from V and 0 bases from J, with 9 bases between. CDR1 and CDR2 from the germline V gene are MNHEY and SMNVEV (reference sequence). The DNA for the CDR3 is TGTGCCAGCAGTTTTACGGGAAGCTCCTACAATGAGCAGTTCTTC. It yields the protein CASSFTGSSYNEQFF.

The rearrangement links TRBV30 to TRBJ2-5, with TRBD1 as a possible D gene (5 bases). This CDR3 has 14 amino acids. CDR1 is GTSNPN, CDR2 SVGIG, per germline (reference sequence). Trimming left V 5 bases short and J 0 bases short, with 13 bases between. The CDR3 DNA follows: TGTGCCTGGTTGTTTCAGGGCAACCAAGAGACCCAGTACTTC. Translation gives CAWLFQGNQETQYF.

CDR3 DNA sequence: TGTGCCAGCAGCCAGAGGGAGACCCAGTACTTC. This translates into CASSQRETQYF. The V gene is TRBV3-1 (or the pseudogene TRBV3-2), the J gene TRBJ2-5; D ambiguous. Germline V CDR1 and CDR2: LGHDT, YNNKEL (reference sequence). The CDR3 has 11 amino acids. V was clipped by 3 bases and J by 5 bases, with 4 bases between them.

The rearrangement uses TRBV7-2 and TRBJ1-2; D gene ambiguous. The CDR3 sequence is 14 residues long. The V end lost 1 base, the J end lost 4 bases, and 10 bases lay between the germline ends. Germline-derived CDR1 and CDR2 are SGHTA and FQGNSA. In nucleotides, the CDR3 is TGTGCCAGCAGCTTAGGTGGAGGGTCCTATGGCTACACCTTC. Protein: CASSLGGGSYGYTF.

There are a few counts of this clone. The chain employs TRBV12-3 or TRBV12-4 and TRBJ1-2, with D perhaps TRBD1 (5 bases). V was shortened by 1 base and J by 11 bases, with 11 bases between the two germline ends. The CDR3 spans 12 residues. The CDR3 DNA sequence: TGTGCCAGCAGTTTAGGGTTAGGGGAATACACCTTC. It encodes CASSLGLGEYTF.

This clone was counted ten times or more. V usage is TRBV4-2 and J usage is TRBJ1-3, with 9 bases lining up with TRBD1. V dropped 0 bases and J dropped 8; count of bases not matched to a gene: 11. CDR1 is LGHNA, CDR2 YNFKEQ, per germline. The CDR3 runs 17 residues. CDR3 amino acids: CASSQEVRGQGTDTIYF. The DNA for the CDR3 is TGTGCCAGCAGCCAAGAGGTTCGCGGACAGGGGACGGACACCATATATTTT.